This T cell receptor (beta chain) is from a study of beta chain features in type 1 diabetes. Study results and limitations: People with Type 1 diabetes carried modestly yet significantly shorter TCRB CDR3s in all four CD4+ subsets. Among patients, naive, central memory and Treg TCRB repertoires appeared more similar than among healthy donors. Cells that show high TCR expression could be over-represented by cDNA sequencing.

Comment on this clone: Its antigen is unidentified.

Populations isolated by sorting all had purity greater than 95%. Of the isolated RNA, all was reverse transcribed, and so the sequenced material was expressed TCRB transcripts. TCRdb keeps only in-frame clones here, not all; method: immunoSEQ multiplex PCR. Here the sample spans about 740,000 clones, roughly 13% being singletons. Input material: naive CD4+ T cells from blood. This receptor was identified in a man younger than 30 with type 1 diabetes.

The CDR3 DNA reads TGTGCCAGCAGCCTGGACAGGCGGGAAGAGACCCAGTACTTC. Translated: CASSLDRREETQYF. This chain uses TRBV5-4 with TRBJ2-5, with TRBD1 matching over 7 bases. The CDR3 has 14 residues. CDR1 and CDR2 from the germline V gene are SGHNT and YYREEE (reference sequence). The V gene end was trimmed by 4 bases and the J gene end by 3 bases; junction bases not matched to a gene: 6.